This T cell receptor beta chain stems from a study of T cell responses to AZD1222 COVID-19 vaccine. CDR1 and CDR2 (germline): MGHRA, YSYEKL. Trimming stripped 3 bases from V and 1 base from J, with 16 bases between. This CDR3 comprises 16 residues. Note on this clone: Its antigen is currently unknown.

Researchers grouped second doses given at about 4 or about 12 weeks into one pool. Study-wide findings and caveats: Mapped onto spike, vaccine-associated CD4 TCRs spanned it and were dominant at 160-218 and 743-854. Spike-specific TCR breadth and depth grew following two AZD1222 doses.

Repertoires were generated with immunoSEQ multiplex PCR, while TCRdb's copy carries only in-frame clones and drops some. The sample yields about 94,000 clones, 85% seen once. The TCR comes from an adult who received the AZD1222 COVID-19 vaccine. Sequences were derived from peripheral blood, sampled 28 days after the second AZD1222 dose. The rearrangement links TRBV4-1 to TRBJ2-7, with a weak D call TRBD2 (6 bases). CDR3 sequence reads: CASSQIPIGGSYEQYF. CDR3 sequence (DNA): TGCGCCAGCAGCCAGATCCCCATTGGAGGGTCCTACGAGCAGTACTTC.